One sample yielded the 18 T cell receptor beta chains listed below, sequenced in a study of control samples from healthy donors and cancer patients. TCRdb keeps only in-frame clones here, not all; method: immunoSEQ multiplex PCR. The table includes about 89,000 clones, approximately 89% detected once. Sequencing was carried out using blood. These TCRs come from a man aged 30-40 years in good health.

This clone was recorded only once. The CDR3 DNA follows: TGTGCCAGCAGCTCCCTTGGCTACGAGCAGTACTTC. Translation: CASSSLGYEQYF. The rearrangement uses TRBV13 and TRBJ2-7; D gene ambiguous. The V end lost 4 bases, the J end lost 3 bases, and 7 bases lay between the germline ends. The CDR3 covers 12 residues. Germline V gives CDR1 PRHDT, CDR2 FYEKMQ (reference sequence).

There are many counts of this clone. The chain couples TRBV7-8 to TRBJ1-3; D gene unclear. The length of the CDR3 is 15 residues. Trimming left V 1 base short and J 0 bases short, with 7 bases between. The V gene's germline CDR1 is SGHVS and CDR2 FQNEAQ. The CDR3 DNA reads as TGTGCCAGCAGCTTAGGGGTGGGCTCTGGAAACACCATATATTTT. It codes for CASSLGVGSGNTIYF.

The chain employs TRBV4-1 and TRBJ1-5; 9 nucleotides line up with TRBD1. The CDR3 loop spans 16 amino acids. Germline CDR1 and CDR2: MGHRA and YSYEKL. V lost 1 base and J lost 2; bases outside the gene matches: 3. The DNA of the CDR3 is TGCGCCAGCAGCCAAGTCACAGGGGGCGGCAATCAGCCCCAGCATTTT. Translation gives CASSQVTGGGNQPQHF.

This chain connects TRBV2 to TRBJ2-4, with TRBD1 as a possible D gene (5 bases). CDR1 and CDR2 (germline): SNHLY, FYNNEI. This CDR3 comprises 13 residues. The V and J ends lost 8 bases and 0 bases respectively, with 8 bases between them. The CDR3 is CASGREAKNIQYF. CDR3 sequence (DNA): TGTGCCAGCGGCAGGGAAGCCAAAAACATTCAGTACTTC.

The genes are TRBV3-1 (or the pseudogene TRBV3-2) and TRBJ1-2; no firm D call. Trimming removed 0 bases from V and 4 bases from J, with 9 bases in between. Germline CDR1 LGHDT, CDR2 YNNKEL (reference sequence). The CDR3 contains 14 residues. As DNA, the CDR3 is TGTGCCAGCAGCCAAGACAAGGGCATCTATGGCTACACCTTC. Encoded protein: CASSQDKGIYGYTF.

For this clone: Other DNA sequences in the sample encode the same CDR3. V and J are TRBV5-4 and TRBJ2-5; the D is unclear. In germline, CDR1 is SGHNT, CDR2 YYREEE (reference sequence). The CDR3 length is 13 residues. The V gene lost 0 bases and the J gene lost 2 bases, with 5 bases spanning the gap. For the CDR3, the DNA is TGTGCCAGCAGCTTGGAATCGCAAGAGACCCAGTACTTC. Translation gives CASSLESQETQYF.

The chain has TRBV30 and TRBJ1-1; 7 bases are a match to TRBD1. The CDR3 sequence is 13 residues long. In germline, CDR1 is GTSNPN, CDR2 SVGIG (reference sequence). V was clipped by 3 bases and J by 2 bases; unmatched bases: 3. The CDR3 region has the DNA TGTGCCTGGAGGAGACAGGGAAACACTGAAGCTTTCTTT. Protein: CAWRRQGNTEAFF.

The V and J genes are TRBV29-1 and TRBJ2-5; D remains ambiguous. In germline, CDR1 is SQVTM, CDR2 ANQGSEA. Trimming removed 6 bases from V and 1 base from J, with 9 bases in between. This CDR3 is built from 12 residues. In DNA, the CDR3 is TGCAGCGTCGTCGATCTCCAAGAGACCCAGTACTTC. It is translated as CSVVDLQETQYF.

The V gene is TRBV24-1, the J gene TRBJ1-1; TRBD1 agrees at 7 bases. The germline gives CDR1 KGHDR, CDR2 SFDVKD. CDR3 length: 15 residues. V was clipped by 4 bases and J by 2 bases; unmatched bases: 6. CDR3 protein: CATSETGTKNTEAFF. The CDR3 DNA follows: TGTGCCACCAGTGAGACAGGGACGAAAAACACTGAAGCTTTCTTT.

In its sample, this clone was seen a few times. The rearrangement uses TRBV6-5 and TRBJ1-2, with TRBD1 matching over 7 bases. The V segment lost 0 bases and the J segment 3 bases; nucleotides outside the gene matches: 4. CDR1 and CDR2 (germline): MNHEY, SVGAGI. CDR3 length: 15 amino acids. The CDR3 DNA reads TGTGCCAGCAGTTACTCGGGAGGGGGCTACTATGGCTACACCTTC. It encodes CASSYSGGGYYGYTF.

The CDR3 sequence: CASTPSAGRYGYTF. As DNA, the CDR3 is TGTGCCAGCACCCCCTCCGCAGGGCGCTATGGCTACACCTTC. The chain combines TRBV28 with TRBJ1-2, with a tentative D call TRBD1 (5 bases). Trimming shortened V by 7 bases and J by 4 bases, and 16 bases separated the two germline ends. Germline-derived CDR1 and CDR2 are MDHEN and SYDVKM. The CDR3 length is 14 residues.

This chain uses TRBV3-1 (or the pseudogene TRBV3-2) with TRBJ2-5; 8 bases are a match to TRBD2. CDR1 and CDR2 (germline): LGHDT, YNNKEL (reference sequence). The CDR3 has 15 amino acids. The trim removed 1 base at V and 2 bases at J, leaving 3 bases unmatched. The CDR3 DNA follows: TGTGCCAGCAGCCAAGGGACTAGCAGACAAGAGACCCAGTACTTC. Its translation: CASSQGTSRQETQYF.

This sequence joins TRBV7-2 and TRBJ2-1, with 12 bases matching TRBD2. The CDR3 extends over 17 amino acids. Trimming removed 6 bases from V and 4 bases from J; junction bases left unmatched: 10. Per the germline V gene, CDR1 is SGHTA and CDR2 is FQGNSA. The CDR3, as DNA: TGTGCCAGCAGACCCCGAACTAGCGGGGGGCCATACAATGAGCAGTTCTTC. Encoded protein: CASRPRTSGGPYNEQFF.

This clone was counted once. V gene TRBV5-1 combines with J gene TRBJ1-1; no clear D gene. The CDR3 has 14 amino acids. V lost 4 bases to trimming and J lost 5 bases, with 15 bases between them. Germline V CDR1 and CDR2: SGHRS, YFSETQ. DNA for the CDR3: TGCGCCAGCAGCCCCTCCCCCCCCGGTACTGAAGCTTTCTTT. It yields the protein CASSPSPPGTEAFF.

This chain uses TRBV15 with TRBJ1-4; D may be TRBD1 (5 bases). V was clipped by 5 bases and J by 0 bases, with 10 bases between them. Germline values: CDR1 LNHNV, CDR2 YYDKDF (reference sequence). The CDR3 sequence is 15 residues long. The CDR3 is CATSGGGATNEKLFF. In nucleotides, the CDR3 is TGTGCCACCAGCGGGGGAGGGGCAACTAATGAAAAACTGTTTTTT.

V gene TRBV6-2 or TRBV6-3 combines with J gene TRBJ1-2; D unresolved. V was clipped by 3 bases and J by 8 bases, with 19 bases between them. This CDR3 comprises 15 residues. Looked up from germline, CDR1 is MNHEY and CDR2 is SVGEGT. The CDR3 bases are TGTGCCAGCAGTTATGAGGGCACTCAAACGGGCGGCTACACCTTC. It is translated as CASSYEGTQTGGYTF.

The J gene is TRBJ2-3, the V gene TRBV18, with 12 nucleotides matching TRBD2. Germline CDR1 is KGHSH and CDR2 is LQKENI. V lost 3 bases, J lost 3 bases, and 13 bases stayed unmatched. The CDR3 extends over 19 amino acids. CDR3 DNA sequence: TGTGCCAGCTCACCTCTTCCTAGCGGGGGGGCCGAGTCGACAGATACGCAGTATTTT. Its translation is CASSPLPSGGAESTDTQYF.

The CDR3 DNA reads as TGTGCCATCAGTGAAGGGACAGTTGGCTACACCTTC. This encodes CAISEGTVGYTF. The V call is TRBV10-3, the J call TRBJ1-2; 7 bases agree with TRBD1. The junction had 2 bases not matched to a gene; V was cut back by 3 bases and J by 7 bases. Germline CDR1 and CDR2: ENHRY and SYGVKD. The CDR3 contains 12 residues.